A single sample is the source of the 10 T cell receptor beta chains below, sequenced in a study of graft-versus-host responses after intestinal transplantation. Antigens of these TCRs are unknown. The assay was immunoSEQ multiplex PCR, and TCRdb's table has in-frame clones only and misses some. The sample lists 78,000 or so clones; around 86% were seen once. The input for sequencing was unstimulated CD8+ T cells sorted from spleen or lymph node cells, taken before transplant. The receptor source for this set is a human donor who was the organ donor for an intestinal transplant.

The CDR3 DNA reads as TGTGCCAGCAGCGTAGAGGCGGGGGGATCTGAGCAGTTCTTC. Encoded protein: CASSVEAGGSEQFF. The chain couples TRBV9 to TRBJ2-1, with 8 bases aligning to TRBD2. V was pared by 0 bases and J by 9 bases, with 5 bases of the junction left unmatched. The CDR3 covers 14 residues. The germline gives CDR1 SGDLS, CDR2 YYNGEE.

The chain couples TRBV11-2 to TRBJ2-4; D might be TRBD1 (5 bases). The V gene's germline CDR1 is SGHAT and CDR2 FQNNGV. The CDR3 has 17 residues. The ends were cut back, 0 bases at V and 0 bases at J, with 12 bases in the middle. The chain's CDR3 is CASSLDGATLAKNIQYF. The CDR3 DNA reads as TGTGCCAGCAGCTTAGATGGGGCTACCTTAGCCAAAAACATTCAGTACTTC.

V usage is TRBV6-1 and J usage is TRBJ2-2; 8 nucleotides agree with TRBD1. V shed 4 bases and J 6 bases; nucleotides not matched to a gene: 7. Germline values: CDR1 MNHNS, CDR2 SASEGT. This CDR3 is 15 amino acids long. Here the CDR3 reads CASSVETGASGELFF. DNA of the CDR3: TGTGCCAGCAGTGTCGAGACAGGGGCGTCCGGGGAGCTGTTTTTT.

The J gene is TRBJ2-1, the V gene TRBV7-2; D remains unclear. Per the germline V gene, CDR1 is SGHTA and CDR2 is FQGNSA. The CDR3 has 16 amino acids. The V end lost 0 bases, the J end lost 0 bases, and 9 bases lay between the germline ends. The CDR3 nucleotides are TGTGCCAGCAGCTTAGCGCTAAGTGGCTCCTACAATGAGCAGTTCTTC. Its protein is CASSLALSGSYNEQFF.

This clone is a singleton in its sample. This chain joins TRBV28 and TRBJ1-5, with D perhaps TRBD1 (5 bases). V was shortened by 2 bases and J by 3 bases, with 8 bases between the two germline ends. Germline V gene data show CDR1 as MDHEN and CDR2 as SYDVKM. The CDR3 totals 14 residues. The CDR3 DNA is TGTGCCAGCAGTTTACAGGGTTTCAATCAGCCCCAGCATTTT. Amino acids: CASSLQGFNQPQHF.

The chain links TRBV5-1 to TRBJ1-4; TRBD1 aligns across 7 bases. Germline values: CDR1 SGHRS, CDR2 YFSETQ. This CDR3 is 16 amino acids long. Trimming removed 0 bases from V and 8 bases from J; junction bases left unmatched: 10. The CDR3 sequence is CASSLGQGDRWEKLFF. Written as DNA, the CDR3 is TGCGCCAGCAGCTTGGGACAGGGCGATCGTTGGGAAAAACTGTTTTTT.

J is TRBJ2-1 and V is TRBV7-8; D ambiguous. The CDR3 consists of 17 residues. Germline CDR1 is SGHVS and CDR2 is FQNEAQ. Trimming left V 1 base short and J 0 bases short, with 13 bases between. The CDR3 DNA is TGTGCCAGCAGCTTAGTAGGTCAGCCCAGCTCCTACAATGAGCAGTTCTTC. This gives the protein CASSLVGQPSSYNEQFF. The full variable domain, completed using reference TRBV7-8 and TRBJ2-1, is GAGVSQSPRYKVAKRGQDVALRCDPISGHVSLFWYQQALGQGPEFLTYFQNEAQLDKSGLPSDRFFAERPEGSVSTLKIQRTQQEDSAVYLCASSLVGQPSSYNEQFFGPGTRLTVL.

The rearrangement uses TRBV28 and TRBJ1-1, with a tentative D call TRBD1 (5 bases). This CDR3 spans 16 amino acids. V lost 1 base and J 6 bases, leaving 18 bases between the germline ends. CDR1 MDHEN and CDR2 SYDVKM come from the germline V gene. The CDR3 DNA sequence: TGTGCCAGCAGTTTATTACAGGCTGCGGGTCTACCTGAAGCTTTCTTT. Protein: CASSLLQAAGLPEAFF.

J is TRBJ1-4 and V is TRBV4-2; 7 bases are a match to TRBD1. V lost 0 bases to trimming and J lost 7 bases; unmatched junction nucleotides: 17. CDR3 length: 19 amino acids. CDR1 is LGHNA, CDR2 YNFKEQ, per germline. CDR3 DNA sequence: TGTGCCAGCAGCCAAGATTGGATGGGGCCCGGGACAGTGACTGAAAAACTGTTTTTT. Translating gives CASSQDWMGPGTVTEKLFF.

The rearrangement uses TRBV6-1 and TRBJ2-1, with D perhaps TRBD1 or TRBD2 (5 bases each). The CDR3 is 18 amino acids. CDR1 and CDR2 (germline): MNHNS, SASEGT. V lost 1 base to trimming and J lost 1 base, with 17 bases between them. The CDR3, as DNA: TGTGCCAGCAGTGAAGATAGGGGAAGGCTAGCATCCTACAATGAGCAGTTCTTC. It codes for CASSEDRGRLASYNEQFF.